This T cell receptor beta chain was sequenced in a study of regulatory T cells in long-lasting Graves disease (dated by TCRdb to the early 2020s). Notes on the research overall: Persistent Graves' disease was defined as persistently positive TSH receptor autoantibodies together with antithyroid drug treatment for over 5 years. This study used TCR sequencing and RNA sequencing of peripheral blood to compare persistent Graves' disease patients against newly diagnosed Graves' disease patients. The study took place in China and was registered as a clinical trial. A total of about 35 samples underwent TCR sequencing, from roughly 13 patients with persistent Graves' disease and approximately 20 patients with newly diagnosed Graves' disease. In the clinical cohort, patients with persistent Graves' disease had used antithyroid drugs for an average of around 9.3 years.

In regard to this clonotype: The specificity of this receptor is unknown. A much larger clonotype is one base distant, so this may be a read error.

General conclusions and limits of the study: Peripheral blood alone was examined, since thyroid tissue, which constituted the primary lesion, could not be accessed. Lower TCR Shannon entropy and fewer highly expanded clones were observed in persistent Graves' disease patients than in newly diagnosed patients, which suggested clonal expansion. Persistent patients shared more public clonotypes among themselves (fewer than 3,000) than newly diagnosed patients did (about 970). Sequencing and analysis were restricted to the TCR beta chain. The authors noted that the small sample size was a limitation that may lower accuracy.

The library was built by means of multiplex PCR. The reads were generated on an Illumina HiSeq 4000. iRepertoire HTBI primers and Arm-PCR amplification of CDR3 regions were used to construct TCR beta libraries. Before sequencing, the PCR products underwent gel purification. The original pipeline was this. A total of roughly 58 TRBV and approximately 13 TRBJ segments were identified across samples and were used for gene usage analysis of CDR3 amino acid clonotypes. Filtered high-quality paired reads were merged into contigs using COPE and FqMerger. Contigs were aligned with BLAST to IMGT TRBV, TRBD and TRBJ reference genes, and CDR3 was defined per IMGT. Clonotypes above 0.1% frequency were classified as highly expanded clones. Repertoire diversity was measured by Shannon entropy, and V-J evenness by the Gini coefficient. A clonotype was considered public if more than one individual shared it. The raw public data were reprocessed by TCRdb itself: fastp quality trimming at Q25, MiXCR clonotype calling, in-frame beta chains only. Identical CDR3 proteins give one entry, which carries the most common genes and DNA. Clone size and V and J calls follow TCRdb, not the original study. The sample data list about 470,000 distinct CDR3 sequences, and under 25% of these were observed just once. The top ten hold 7% to 9.5% of the sample.

What this sample's time point label stands for: persistent/refractory GD, antithyroid drugs over 5 years with positive TRAb. For both TCR sequencing and RNA sequencing, RNA was extracted from PBMCs using TRIzol. Graves' disease was diagnosed according to American Thyroid Association guidelines. The patients came from an endocrinology department in Xi'an, China. From each patient, approximately 9.9 milliliters of peripheral blood was collected into an EDTA anticoagulant tube. Ficoll Paque Plus density gradient separation was used to isolate PBMCs, and no additional T cell sorting was done. An Agilent 2100 Bioanalyzer and agarose gel were used to assess RNA quality, and a NanoDrop 2000 was used to measure RNA concentration. Sequencing used peripheral blood mononuclear cells (PBMCs), obtained when the disease was refractory, from a patient treated with antithyroid drugs. This clonotype was sampled from a female donor with Graves disease.

The nucleotide sequence is TGTGCCAGCAGTTTGGTAGAAAAACTGTTTTTT. Its translation is CASSLVEKLFF. This chain is built from TRBV12-3 or TRBV12-4 and TRBJ1-4, with the D gene not confidently named. Between the V and J ends, shortened by 3 bases and 8 bases respectively, the junction contains 4 bases. From cysteine to phenylalanine, the CDR3 is 11 amino acids long. Only the CDR3 DNA is retained, 33 bases long and in frame from the first base.